Shown below are 4 T cell receptor beta chains from a single sample sequenced in a study of blood T cell repertoires in COVID-19. The table came from immunoSEQ multiplex PCR; TCRdb's copy has only in-frame clones and leaves some out. The sample shows 200,000 to 300,000 clones, around nine tenths of them seen only once. Sequences were obtained from PBMCs or T cells enriched from blood (not recorded which). The receptor source for this set is a young woman who had recovered from COVID-19.

This rearrangement joins TRBV18 to TRBJ1-2; 7 bases fit TRBD1. Trimming removed 2 bases from V and 4 bases from J; junction bases left unmatched: 10. In germline, CDR1 is KGHSH, CDR2 LQKENI. This CDR3 comprises 16 residues. This CDR3 reads CASSPERQGSGYGYTF. The CDR3 nucleotides are TGTGCCAGCTCACCAGAAAGACAGGGATCGGGCTATGGCTACACCTTC.

CDR3 nucleotide sequence: TGCGCCAGCAGCTCAGAACCAACAGGGCCGAATGAAAAACTGTTTTTT. It codes for CASSSEPTGPNEKLFF. V usage is TRBV5-1 and J usage is TRBJ1-4; D is possibly TRBD1 (6 bases). The CDR3 is 16 amino acids. Germline CDR1 SGHRS, CDR2 YFSETQ. V was pared by 3 bases and J by 5 bases, with 17 bases between. The full variable domain, completed using reference TRBV5-1 and TRBJ1-4, is KAGVTQTPRYLIKTRGQQVTLSCSPISGHRSVSWYQQTPGQGLQFLFEYFSETQRNKGNFPGRFSGRQFSNSRSEMNVSTLELGDSALYLCASSSEPTGPNEKLFFGSGTQLSVL.

V gene TRBV6-5 combines with J gene TRBJ2-7, with 7 bases matching TRBD1. V shed 0 bases and J 2 bases; nucleotides not matched to a gene: 4. Germline V lookup: CDR1 MNHEY, CDR2 SVGAGI. This CDR3 has 15 amino acids. DNA of the CDR3: TGTGCCAGCAGTTACTCAAACAGGGGTCCCTACGAGCAGTACTTC. This sequence encodes CASSYSNRGPYEQYF.

The chain joins TRBV14 to TRBJ2-1; TRBD2 matches at 14 bases. The CDR3 is 15 residues long. V lost 4 bases, J lost 10 bases, and 6 bases stayed unmatched. Looked up from germline, CDR1 is SGHDN and CDR2 is FVKESK. The CDR3 nucleotides read TGTGCCAGCAGCCGAGGGACTAGCGGGAGTTGGGAGCAGTTCTTC. Translated: CASSRGTSGSWEQFF. The full variable domain, rest sourced from reference TRBV14 and TRBJ2-1, is EAGVTQFPSHSVIEKGQTVTLRCDPISGHDNLYWYRRVMGKEIKFLLHFVKESKQDESGMPNNRFLAERTGGTYSTLKVQPAELEDSGVYFCASSRGTSGSWEQFFGPGTRLTVL.